Presented here are 10 T cell receptor beta chains from one specimen sequenced in a study of blood T cell repertoires in COVID-19. This table comes from immunoSEQ multiplex PCR, and its TCRdb copy is limited to in-frame clones, with some not included. The sample holds 29,000 or so clones, roughly 80% seen once. Source material: peripheral blood. The source is a woman in her 70s with acute or convalescent COVID-19.

The chain employs TRBV7-2 and TRBJ1-1; a possible D gene is TRBD1 (6 bases). This CDR3 has 16 residues. Trimming removed 2 bases from V and 8 bases from J, with 21 bases in between. Looked up from germline, CDR1 is SGHTA and CDR2 is FQGNSA. DNA of the CDR3: TGTGCCAGCAGCTTAAACGGTCCCGGACAGACTATAGAAGCTTTCTTT. It is translated as CASSLNGPGQTIEAFF.

For this clone: The sample holds other DNA sequences that translate to the same CDR3. V gene TRBV5-1 combines with J gene TRBJ2-7; D perhaps matches TRBD1 (6 bases). The CDR3 is 16 amino acids. Trimming took off 2 bases at V and 7 bases at J, with 22 bases between the two ends. CDR1 and CDR2 (germline): SGHRS, YFSETQ. DNA of the CDR3: TGCGCCAGCAGCTTACCTTATACAGGGCCTTTGGGGGAGCAGTACTTC. The encoded protein is CASSLPYTGPLGEQYF. Looking up the rest from reference TRBV5-1 and TRBJ2-7 gives the full variable domain: KAGVTQTPRYLIKTRGQQVTLSCSPISGHRSVSWYQQTPGQGLQFLFEYFSETQRNKGNFPGRFSGRQFSNSRSEMNVSTLELGDSALYLCASSLPYTGPLGEQYFGPGTRLTVT.

The V gene is TRBV6-5, the J gene TRBJ1-2, with TRBD1 matching 7 bases. The CDR3 is 13 residues long. The germline V gene has CDR1 MNHEY and CDR2 SVGAGI. V dropped 6 bases and J dropped 5; count of bases not matched to a gene: 6. The CDR3 DNA reads TGTGCCAGCAGGCAGGGGGAATGGTATGGCTACACCTTC. Protein: CASRQGEWYGYTF.

This chain links TRBV28 with TRBJ2-2, with 8 bases aligning to TRBD2. The germline gives CDR1 MDHEN, CDR2 SYDVKM. This CDR3 is 16 amino acids long. V lost 6 bases and J lost 2; bases outside the gene matches: 8. The CDR3 DNA reads as TGTGCCAGCAGCCGCCGACTAGCGACTAACACCGGGGAGCTGTTTTTT. It is translated as CASSRRLATNTGELFF.

The chain carries TRBV2 and TRBJ2-1; maybe TRBD1 (6 bases). The length of the CDR3 is 11 residues. CDR1 and CDR2 from the germline V gene are SNHLY and FYNNEI. Trimming removed 8 bases from V and 9 bases from J, with 11 bases in between. CDR3 protein: CASGNRVEQFF. The DNA for the CDR3 is TGTGCCAGCGGGAACAGGGTTGAGCAGTTCTTC.

This chain connects TRBV4-1 to TRBJ1-3; 10 nucleotides match TRBD1. The CDR3 spans 15 residues. The junction had 4 bases not matched to a gene; V was cut back by 0 bases and J by 8 bases. The germline V gene encodes CDR1 MGHRA and CDR2 YSYEKL. The CDR3 DNA follows: TGCGCCAGCAGCCAAGAACAGGGACAGGGGTACACCATATATTTT. Its protein is CASSQEQGQGYTIYF.

This chain links TRBV6-5 with TRBJ1-4; no clear D. Germline V gives CDR1 MNHEY, CDR2 SVGAGI. V was pared by 4 bases and J by 2 bases, with 8 bases between. This CDR3 contains 14 residues. This chain's CDR3 is CASSSIRTNEKLFF. CDR3 coding DNA: TGTGCCAGCAGTTCGATCAGGACTAATGAAAAACTGTTTTTT.

This chain links TRBV24-1 with TRBJ2-1; D is ambiguous. Germline assignment: CDR1 KGHDR and CDR2 SFDVKD. V lost 2 bases and J lost 0, with 10 bases in between. The CDR3 runs to 16 residues. CDR3 sequence reads: CATSDSSVLSYNEQFF. Written as DNA, the CDR3 is TGTGCCACCAGTGATTCAAGCGTTCTCTCCTACAATGAGCAGTTCTTC.

The chain joins TRBV12-3 or TRBV12-4 to TRBJ1-1, with TRBD1 matching 7 bases. The CDR3 consists of 13 residues. The trim removed 5 bases at V and 7 bases at J, leaving 7 bases unmatched. The CDR3 DNA sequence: TGTGCCAGCAGTCCCCTAAGACAGGGTGAAGCTTTCTTT. Translation: CASSPLRQGEAFF.

The rearrangement uses TRBV4-3 and TRBJ2-1; D may be TRBD2 (7 bases). The CDR3 totals 17 residues. V lost 4 bases and J lost 1, with 17 bases in between. Looked up from germline, CDR1 is LGHNA and CDR2 is YSLEER. The CDR3 here is CASSRGGLAASYNEQFF. As DNA, the CDR3 is TGCGCCAGCAGCCGGGGGGGCCTAGCGGCTTCCTACAATGAGCAGTTCTTC.